These 26 T cell receptor beta chains share one sample of origin, sequenced in a study of T cell responses to AZD1222 COVID-19 vaccine. The protocol was immunoSEQ multiplex PCR, while the TCRdb copy is restricted to in-frame clones and leaves out a portion. Here the sample spans around 130,000 clones, 94% being singletons. This sample comprised peripheral blood, obtained on day 0 of AZD1222 vaccination. The receptors stem from an adult in good health.

The rearrangement uses TRBV7-9 and TRBJ2-1; TRBD2 matches 11 bases. CDR1 and CDR2 from the germline V gene are SEHNR and FQNEAQ (reference sequence). The CDR3 spans 15 residues. Germline trimming cut 4 bases from V and 9 bases from J; bases unmatched to any gene: 8. CDR3 region: CASSSRLAGSPEQFF. The CDR3 coding sequence is TGTGCCAGCAGCTCTAGACTAGCGGGAAGCCCTGAGCAGTTCTTC.

V and J are TRBV30 and TRBJ1-2; D is perhaps TRBD1 (6 bases). Deletions cut 5 bases from V and 3 bases from J, with 19 bases between. This CDR3 spans 15 amino acids. CDR1 is GTSNPN and CDR2 is SVGIG in the germline V gene (reference sequence). The chain's CDR3 is CAWRQFGQIHYGYTF. CDR3 in DNA: TGTGCCTGGCGCCAGTTTGGACAGATACACTATGGCTACACCTTC.

The rearrangement links TRBV18 to TRBJ2-7; D not certain. Germline-derived CDR1 and CDR2 are KGHSH and LQKENI. The CDR3 covers 15 residues. The V gene lost 4 bases and the J gene lost 3 bases, with 16 bases spanning the gap. The CDR3 loop reads CASSLSRETYYEQYF. DNA for the CDR3: TGTGCCAGCTCACTGTCCCGCGAGACCTACTACGAGCAGTACTTC.

This sequence joins TRBV29-1 and TRBJ1-2, with 9 bases matching TRBD1. With 5 bases clipped from V and 1 base from J, the junction kept 2 bases outside the gene matches. Germline assignment: CDR1 SQVTM and CDR2 ANQGSEA. This CDR3 contains 13 residues. Here the CDR3 DNA reads TGCAGCGTTCGGACAGGGGATAACTATGGCTACACCTTC. This encodes CSVRTGDNYGYTF.

This CDR3 is CATSDPPQPQHF. Here the CDR3 DNA reads TGTGCCACCAGTGATCCCCCCCAGCCCCAGCATTTT. V gene TRBV24-1 combines with J gene TRBJ1-5, with D unclear. Germline V CDR1 and CDR2: KGHDR, SFDVKD. The V end lost 3 bases, the J end lost 7 bases, and 6 bases lay between the germline ends. The CDR3 totals 12 residues.

The gene calls are TRBV19 and TRBJ1-1, with TRBD1 matching 9 bases. The CDR3 has 15 residues. Unmatched junction bases numbered 6, after V lost 7 bases and J lost 0 bases. Germline CDR1 and CDR2: LNHDA and SQIVND (reference sequence). For the CDR3, the DNA is TGTGCCAGTACCCCGGGGACAGGGATGAACACTGAAGCTTTCTTT. The encoded protein is CASTPGTGMNTEAFF.

The chain combines TRBV10-3 with TRBJ1-2; TRBD1 is a possible D gene (5 bases). This CDR3 is built from 13 residues. CDR1 and CDR2 from the germline V gene are ENHRY and SYGVKD. The V end lost 5 bases, the J end lost 7 bases, and 14 bases lay between the germline ends. The CDR3 region has the DNA TGTGCCATCAGTCCCGGGGCCCTGGGTGGCTACACCTTC. It is translated as CAISPGALGGYTF.

In its sample, this clone was seen once. The chain uses TRBV7-2 and TRBJ1-1, with TRBD1 identical over 9 bases. The V segment lost 1 base and the J segment 11 bases; nucleotides outside the gene matches: 8. The CDR3 totals 14 residues. From germline, CDR1 is SGHTA and CDR2 FQGNSA. CDR3 in DNA: TGTGCCAGCAGCTTAGGACAGGGGGGGAGGTGGGCTTTCTTT. It yields the protein CASSLGQGGRWAFF. The full variable domain, in which reference TRBV7-2 and TRBJ1-1 provide the parts outside the CDR3, is GAGVSQSPSNKVTEKGKDVELRCDPISGHTALYWYRQSLGQGLEFLIYFQGNSAPDKSGLPSDRFSAERTGGSVSTLTIQRTQQEDSAVYLCASSLGQGGRWAFFGQGTRLTVV.

The gene calls are TRBV5-4 and TRBJ2-3; D gene unclear. The CDR3 sequence is 12 residues long. Germline CDR1 SGHNT, CDR2 YYREEE (reference sequence). V lost 0 bases and J lost 7, with 6 bases in between. The CDR3 bases are TGTGCCAGCAGCTTGGATGGAAATACGCAGTATTTT. Its translation: CASSLDGNTQYF.

The chain links TRBV19 to TRBJ1-1, with TRBD1 as a possible D gene (5 bases). CDR3 size: 13 residues. The V gene's germline CDR1 is LNHDA and CDR2 SQIVND (reference sequence). V lost 3 bases and J lost 3, with 8 bases in between. The CDR3 loop reads CASSIRAYTEAFF. In nucleotides, the CDR3 is TGTGCCAGTAGTATCAGGGCATACACTGAAGCTTTCTTT.

J is TRBJ2-6 and V is TRBV30; D unclear. The CDR3 sequence is 15 residues long. Trimming pared 7 bases from V and 0 bases from J, leaving 13 bases between. Germline V lookup: CDR1 GTSNPN, CDR2 SVGIG (reference sequence). The CDR3 loop is CAYSFTASGANVLTF. The CDR3 DNA sequence: TGTGCCTACTCCTTTACAGCCTCTGGGGCCAACGTCCTGACTTTC.

The chain has TRBV12-1 and TRBJ1-2; the D segment call TRBD1 is taken from the table without a DNA check. TRBV12-1 is a known pseudogene. The CDR3 length is 15 residues. CDR3 sequence (DNA): TGTGCCAGCAGCCCGGGACAGGGCCTAATCTATGGCTACACCTTC. As protein: CASSPGQGLIYGYTF.

The chain carries TRBV28 and TRBJ2-1; D unclear. CDR1 is MDHEN, CDR2 SYDVKM, per germline. Trimming removed 2 bases from V and 8 bases from J, with 16 bases in between. This CDR3 contains 15 residues. CDR3 sequence reads: CASSLNLSLTYEQFF. In DNA, the CDR3 is TGTGCCAGCAGTTTAAACCTCTCCCTGACCTATGAGCAGTTCTTC. The variable domain in full, completed from reference TRBV28 and TRBJ2-1, reads DVKVTQSSRYLVKRTGEKVFLECVQDMDHENMFWYRQDPGLGLRLIYFSYDVKMKEKGDIPEGYSVSREKKERFSLILESASTNQTSMYLCASSLNLSLTYEQFFGPGTRLTVL.

This chain links TRBV6-8 with TRBJ2-7; 8 nucleotides match TRBD1. CDR1 is MNHGY and CDR2 is SAAAGT in the germline V gene. Losses at the gene ends were 6 bases for V and 1 base for J; bases not matched to a gene: 8. This CDR3 spans 15 amino acids. In nucleotides, the CDR3 is TGTGCCAGCAGGACACGCCGGGACAGGTCCTACGAGCAGTACTTC. Translating it yields CASRTRRDRSYEQYF.

This chain joins TRBV7-3 and TRBJ1-1, with D perhaps matching TRBD1 (5 bases). CDR1 and CDR2 (germline): SGHTA, FQGTGA. Trimming removed 4 bases at V and 3 bases at J, with 21 bases between. The CDR3 spans 17 residues. CDR3 sequence (DNA): TGTGCCAGCAGCTCTAGCGCCGGGACTGGAGGGTACACTGAAGCTTTCTTT. Protein sequence: CASSSSAGTGGYTEAFF.

This chain connects TRBV27 to TRBJ2-7; D gene ambiguous. The CDR3 totals 13 residues. Germline CDR1 reads MNHEY; CDR2 reads SMNVEV (reference sequence). Trimming took off 3 bases at V and 0 bases at J, with 6 bases between the two ends. The CDR3 DNA follows: TGTGCCAGCAGTTTCTTTGGCTCCTACGAGCAGTACTTC. Translated: CASSFFGSYEQYF.

The chain has TRBV4-3 and TRBJ2-2, with 8 bases aligning to TRBD2. Germline CDR1 LGHNA, CDR2 YSLEER. CDR3 length: 15 residues. V lost 4 bases to trimming and J lost 4 bases; unmatched junction nucleotides: 5. As DNA, the CDR3 is TGCGCCAGCAGCCGAGCGGGAGCGGGCACCGGGGAGCTGTTTTTT. As protein: CASSRAGAGTGELFF.

This clone was seen once. The chain couples TRBV24-1 to TRBJ2-7; the D gene is possibly TRBD1 (6 bases). V shed 8 bases and J shed 2 bases, with 18 bases lying between them. Germline CDR1 reads KGHDR; CDR2 reads SFDVKD. The CDR3 covers 15 residues. The CDR3 sequence is CATILPLGHPYEQYF. The CDR3, as DNA: TGTGCCACCATCCTTCCCTTGGGACACCCCTACGAGCAGTACTTC.

The J gene is TRBJ1-1, the V gene TRBV28; no definite D call. Trimming cost V 3 bases and J 0 bases, with 11 bases left between them. CDR1 MDHEN and CDR2 SYDVKM come from the germline V gene. The CDR3 contains 15 residues. CDR3 region: CASSLSPGLNTEAFF. The CDR3 bases are TGTGCCAGCAGTTTGTCTCCGGGCCTGAACACTGAAGCTTTCTTT.

This clone has more than one count but fewer than ten. This chain links TRBV7-2 with TRBJ1-4; a possible D gene is TRBD1 (5 bases). Trimming pared 5 bases from V and 6 bases from J, leaving 13 bases between. Germline V lookup: CDR1 SGHTA, CDR2 FQGNSA. This CDR3 is 14 amino acids long. The CDR3 DNA reads as TGTGCCAGCAGCGAAGTCGTGGGGGATGAAAAACTGTTTTTT. It codes for CASSEVVGDEKLFF.

This chain joins TRBV12-3 or TRBV12-4 and TRBJ1-2, with D unclear. The V end lost 3 bases, the J end lost 5 bases, and 10 bases lay between the germline ends. The CDR3 loop spans 13 amino acids. The CDR3 bases are TGTGCCAGCAGTTTTGGTCAGCTTTATGGCTACACCTTC. Translation gives CASSFGQLYGYTF.

The chain couples TRBV14 to TRBJ1-4; 8 bases fit TRBD1. Germline V gene sequence: CDR1 SGHDN, CDR2 FVKESK. J gave up 3 bases and V 1 base, and 4 bases lay outside the gene matches. CDR3 length: 16 residues. CDR3: CASSQASTGANEKLFF. CDR3 DNA: TGTGCCAGCAGCCAAGCGTCGACAGGGGCTAATGAAAAACTGTTTTTT.

The rearrangement links TRBV18 to TRBJ2-3; TRBD2 is a possible D gene (6 bases). The V gene's germline CDR1 is KGHSH and CDR2 LQKENI. Trimming left V 4 bases short and J 5 bases short, with 7 bases between. The CDR3 has 12 amino acids. CDR3 in amino acids: CASSQGLDTQYF. The CDR3 DNA reads TGTGCCAGCTCACAGGGACTAGATACGCAGTATTTT.

This chain uses TRBV3-1 (or the pseudogene TRBV3-2) with TRBJ2-5, with D perhaps matching TRBD2 (6 bases). V lost 0 bases, J lost 5 bases, and 13 bases lay in between. CDR1 and CDR2 from the germline V gene are LGHDT and YNNKEL (reference sequence). CDR3 length: 15 residues. The CDR3 reads CASSQDWGVSETQYF. The CDR3 DNA is TGTGCCAGCAGCCAAGATTGGGGGGTAAGTGAGACCCAGTACTTC.

V is TRBV4-2 and J is TRBJ1-5, with D possibly TRBD1 on 5 matching bases. CDR1 is LGHNA, CDR2 YNFKEQ, per germline. The CDR3 covers 14 residues. V was trimmed by 4 bases and J by 4 bases, leaving 11 bases between them. CDR3 nucleotide sequence: TGTGCCAGCAGCCGAAAGGGGTCTAATCAGCCCCAGCATTTT. Its translation: CASSRKGSNQPQHF.

The chain recombines TRBV14 with TRBJ2-5; D perhaps matches TRBD2 (7 bases). The CDR3 contains 15 residues. Trimming took 0 bases from V and 3 from J, leaving 11 bases between them. Germline V lookup: CDR1 SGHDN, CDR2 FVKESK. CDR3 in amino acids: CASSQEGGGKETQYF. The CDR3 nucleotides read TGTGCCAGCAGCCAAGAAGGGGGAGGGAAAGAGACCCAGTACTTC.